This T cell receptor (beta chain) was found in a study of T cell changes during pregnancy in multiple sclerosis. Generated by immunoSEQ multiplex PCR, the TCRdb table keeps only in-frame clones and is missing some. The sample contains roughly 100,000 clones, 92% of which appear only once. J was trimmed by 2 bases and V by 6 bases; bases with no gene match: 2. In germline, CDR1 is SNHLY, CDR2 FYNNEI. The CDR3 totals 13 residues. The TCR sequence derives from a female donor with multiple sclerosis, enrolled in a pregnancy study. Sequences were derived from peripheral blood, sampled after pregnancy. The V gene is TRBV2, the J gene TRBJ1-1; 8 bases line up with TRBD1. The CDR3 bases are TGTGCCAGCAGCGGACAGGGAAACACTGAAGCTTTCTTT. This codes for CASSGQGNTEAFF. Drawing the rest from reference TRBV2 and TRBJ1-1, the complete variable domain is EPEVTQTPSHQVTQMGQEVILRCVPISNHLYFYWYRQILGQKVEFLVSFYNNEISEKSEIFDDQFSVERPDGSNFTLKIRSTKLEDSAMYFCASSGQGNTEAFFGQGTRLTVV.